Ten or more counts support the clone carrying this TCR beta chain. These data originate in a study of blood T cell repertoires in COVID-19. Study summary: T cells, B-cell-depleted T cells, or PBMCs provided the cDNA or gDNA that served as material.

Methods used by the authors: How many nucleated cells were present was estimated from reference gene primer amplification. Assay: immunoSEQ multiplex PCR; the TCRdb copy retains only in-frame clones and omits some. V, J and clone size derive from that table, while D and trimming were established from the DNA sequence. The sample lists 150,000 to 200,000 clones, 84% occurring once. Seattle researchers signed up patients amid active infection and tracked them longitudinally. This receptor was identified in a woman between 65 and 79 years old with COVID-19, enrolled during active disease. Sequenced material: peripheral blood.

CDR3 DNA: TGTGCCAGCAGTGGGAGGACAGGGAGCTATGGCTACACCTTC. Residues: CASSGRTGSYGYTF. V is TRBV6-6 and J is TRBJ1-2, with 8 bases lining up with TRBD1. Germline lookup yields CDR1 MNHNY and CDR2 SVGAGI (reference sequence). The V and J ends lost 5 bases and 4 bases, in that order; junction bases with no gene match: 6. The CDR3 is 14 residues long.